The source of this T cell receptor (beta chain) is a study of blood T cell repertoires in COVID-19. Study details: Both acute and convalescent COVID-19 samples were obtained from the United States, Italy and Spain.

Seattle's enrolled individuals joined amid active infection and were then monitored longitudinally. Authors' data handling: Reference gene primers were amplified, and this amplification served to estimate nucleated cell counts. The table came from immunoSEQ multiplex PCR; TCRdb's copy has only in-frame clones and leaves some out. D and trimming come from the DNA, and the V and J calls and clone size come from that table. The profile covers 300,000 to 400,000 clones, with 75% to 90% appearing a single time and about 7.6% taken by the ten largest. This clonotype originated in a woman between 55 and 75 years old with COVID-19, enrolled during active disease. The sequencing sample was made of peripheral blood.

The CDR3 nucleotides are TGTGCCAGCAGCTTAGCGGTCGCTAGCGGGGGTAGCACAGATACGCAGTATTTT. The encoded protein is CASSLAVASGGSTDTQYF. The chain uses TRBV7-6 and TRBJ2-3; 10 positions match TRBD2. The germline CDR1 and CDR2 sequences are SGHVS and FNYEAQ. J gave up 0 bases and V 0 bases, and 6 bases lay outside the gene matches. The CDR3 runs to 18 residues.